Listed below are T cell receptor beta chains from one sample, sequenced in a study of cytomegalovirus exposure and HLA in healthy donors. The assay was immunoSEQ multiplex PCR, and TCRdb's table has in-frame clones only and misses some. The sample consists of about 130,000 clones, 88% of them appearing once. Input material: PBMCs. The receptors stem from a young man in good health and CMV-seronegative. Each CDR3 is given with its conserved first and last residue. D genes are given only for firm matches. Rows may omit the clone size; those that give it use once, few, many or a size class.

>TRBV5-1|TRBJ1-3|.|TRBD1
CASSMGDRDQNTIYF
TGCGCCAGCAGCATGGGGGACAGAGATCAAAACACCATATATTTT
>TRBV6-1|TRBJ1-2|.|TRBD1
CASSEVGTGPYGYTF
TGTGCCAGCAGTGAAGTGGGGACAGGACCCTATGGCTACACCTTC
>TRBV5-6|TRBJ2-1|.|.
CASSFHSLSYNEQFF
TGTGCCAGCAGCTTTCACAGTCTCTCCTACAATGAGCAGTTCTTC
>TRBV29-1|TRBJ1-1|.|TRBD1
CSGKQGEGTEAFF
TGCAGCGGGAAACAGGGGGAGGGAACTGAAGCTTTCTTT
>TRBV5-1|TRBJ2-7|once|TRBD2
CASSPRLAGSYEQYF
TGCGCCAGCAGCCCCCGACTAGCGGGATCCTACGAGCAGTACTTC
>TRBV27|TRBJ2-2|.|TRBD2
CASSYTSGKAGELFF
TGTGCCAGCAGTTATACTAGCGGGAAGGCCGGGGAGCTGTTTTTT
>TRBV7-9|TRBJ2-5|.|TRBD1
CASSRQGAFETQYF
TGTGCCAGCTCCCGACAGGGGGCATTCGAGACCCAGTACTTC
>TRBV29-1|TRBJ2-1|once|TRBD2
CSVAPGGNEQFF
TGCAGCGTTGCCCCGGGGGGAAATGAGCAGTTCTTC
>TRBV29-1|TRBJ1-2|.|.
CSAEEGQRGYTF
TGCAGCGCAGAGGAGGGGCAGCGAGGCTACACCTTC
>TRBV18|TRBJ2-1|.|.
CASSPVGGVYNEQFF
TGTGCCAGCTCACCTGTGGGGGGAGTCTACAATGAGCAGTTCTTC
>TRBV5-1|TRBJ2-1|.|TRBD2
CASSPRDYANEQFF
TGCGCCAGCAGCCCCCGGGACTATGCCAATGAGCAGTTCTTC